These 27 T cell receptor beta chains were all obtained from the same sample, sequenced in a study of blood T cells in healthy people across ages. With a J-beta primer mix and a sample-barcoded 5' primer, a second PCR ran 7 to 11 cycles. MiXCR, run by TCRdb on the 5' RACE reads, gives a single entry per CDR3 protein. The sample records about 1.6 million distinct CDR3 sequences, 34% being singletons. Sequencing was performed on blood. Receptors were obtained from a woman in her 30s in good health.

This clonotype was recorded a few times. The chain joins TRBV6-6 to TRBJ2-1; TRBD2 aligns across 8 bases. Germline values: CDR1 MNHNY, CDR2 SVGAGI (reference sequence). The V and J ends lost 7 bases and 9 bases, in that order; junction bases with no gene match: 5. The CDR3 length is 12 residues. As DNA, the CDR3 is TGTGCCAGCACCTTAAGCGGGAGTGAGCAGTTCTTC. It is translated as CASTLSGSEQFF.

This clonotype showed up just a few times. This chain links TRBV20-1 with TRBJ2-7, with D possibly matching TRBD2 (5 bases). Trimming shortened V by 0 bases and J by 3 bases, and 9 bases separated the two germline ends. Per germline, CDR1 DFQATT and CDR2 SNEGSKA (reference sequence). The CDR3 has 13 amino acids. The CDR3 sequence is CSAREGLNYEQYF. The DNA for the CDR3 is TGCAGTGCTAGAGAAGGACTGAACTACGAGCAGTACTTC.

The chain links TRBV25-1 to TRBJ2-7; a weak D match, TRBD1 (6 bases). V was clipped by 6 bases and J by 2 bases, with 14 bases between them. Germline V gives CDR1 MGHDK, CDR2 SYGVNS. This CDR3 has 14 amino acids. DNA of the CDR3: TGTGCCAGCAGGACAGGCCCCCCCCCCTACGAGCAGTACTTC. Its protein product is CASRTGPPPYEQYF.

The chain uses TRBV9 and TRBJ2-2; 7 bases align to TRBD2. Trimming cost V 3 bases and J 0 bases; bases outside gene matches: 2. The CDR3 has 15 residues. Germline loops: CDR1 SGDLS, CDR2 YYNGEE. The CDR3 region has the DNA TGTGCCAGCAGCGGCGGACTAGCGAACACCGGGGAGCTGTTTTTT. Amino acid sequence: CASSGGLANTGELFF.

Ten or more counts support this clonotype. This chain uses TRBV7-2 with TRBJ2-7; D is uncertain. V lost 3 bases and J 6 bases, leaving 12 bases between the germline ends. From germline, CDR1 is SGHTA and CDR2 FQGNSA. The CDR3 is 13 amino acids. CDR3 DNA sequence: TGTGCCAGCAGCTTTACTTCCATCGCCGAGCAGTACTTC. Translation gives CASSFTSIAEQYF.

Notes on this clonotype: One end of the junction is discordant with germline, which a read error may explain. V gene TRBV5-5 combines with J gene TRBJ2-7, with TRBD1 matching 8 bases. Germline-derived CDR1 and CDR2 are SGHKS and YYEKEE (reference sequence). The CDR3 totals 17 residues. CDR3 sequence: CASSLKAIGQGTNERYF. In DNA form, the CDR3 reads TGTGCCAGCAGCTTGAAGGCCATAGGACAGGGTACCAACGAGCGGTACTTC.

In this sample, this clonotype turned up once. The V gene is TRBV6-1, the J gene TRBJ2-1; D call uncertain. The CDR3 has 17 amino acids. Germline CDR1 and CDR2: MNHNS and SASEGT. V lost 3 bases, J lost 2 bases, and 17 bases lay in between. CDR3 in amino acids: CASSETFTGSTYNEQFF. CDR3 nucleotide sequence: TGTGCCAGCAGTGAGACCTTCACGGGTAGCACCTACAATGAGCAGTTCTTC.

This sequence joins TRBV7-9 and TRBJ2-5; D is possibly TRBD2 (5 bases). This CDR3 spans 14 amino acids. Germline V gene data show CDR1 as SEHNR and CDR2 as FQNEAQ (reference sequence). Deletions cut 4 bases from V and 0 bases from J, with 9 bases between. Written as DNA, the CDR3 is TGTGCCAGCAGCTGCCAGGAGGACCAAGAGACCCAGTACTTC. Amino acid sequence: CASSCQEDQETQYF.

The chain has TRBV13 and TRBJ2-1, with D unresolved. Trimming removed 2 bases at V and 7 bases at J, with 9 bases between. Germline CDR1 reads PRHDT; CDR2 reads FYEKMQ (reference sequence). The CDR3 runs to 13 residues. CDR3 loop: CASSLLTRNEQFF. The CDR3 DNA reads as TGTGCCAGCAGCTTACTGACCAGGAATGAGCAGTTCTTC.

CDR3 nucleotide sequence: TGCGCCAGCAGCCAAGATCAGGCAGGTGCCTACGAGCAGTACTTC. It is translated as CASSQDQAGAYEQYF. The rearrangement uses TRBV4-1 and TRBJ2-7, with no clear D. This CDR3 is 15 amino acids long. The ends were cut back, 0 bases at V and 2 bases at J, with 11 bases in the middle. Looked up from germline, CDR1 is MGHRA and CDR2 is YSYEKL.

The J gene is TRBJ1-5, the V gene TRBV6-1, with no clear D. The germline CDR1 and CDR2 sequences are MNHNS and SASEGT. The CDR3 runs 14 residues. V lost 6 bases and J 5 bases, leaving 14 bases between the germline ends. CDR3 loop: CASRGNSPHQPQHF. In nucleotides, the CDR3 is TGTGCCAGCAGGGGAAATTCCCCCCATCAGCCCCAGCATTTT.

The V and J genes are TRBV5-1 and TRBJ1-1, with 7 bases identical to TRBD1. Germline CDR1 and CDR2: SGHRS and YFSETQ. V shed 2 bases and J 1 base; nucleotides not matched to a gene: 5. The CDR3 is 15 amino acids. The CDR3 region has the DNA TGCGCCAGCAGCTTACGACAGGGTTGGAACACTGAAGCTTTCTTT. Protein sequence: CASSLRQGWNTEAFF.

This clonotype showed up just once. V usage is TRBV10-3 and J usage is TRBJ2-1; 7 bases agree with TRBD2. CDR3 length equals 12 residues. Germline V gene data show CDR1 as ENHRY and CDR2 as SYGVKD. The V segment lost 6 bases and the J segment 9 bases; nucleotides outside the gene matches: 5. CDR3: CAIRGTTSEQFF. The DNA for the CDR3 is TGTGCCATCAGAGGGACTACCAGTGAGCAGTTCTTC.

For this clonotype: This sequence may be a read error, since a much larger clone differs from it by one base. The chain uses TRBV4-1 and TRBJ2-5; D ambiguous. Germline lookup yields CDR1 MGHRA and CDR2 YSYEKL. The germline V and J ends were trimmed by 0 bases and 4 bases, with 15 bases remaining between them. This CDR3 contains 16 residues. The CDR3 region has the DNA TGCGCCAGCAGCCAAGATCTTATTAGCTCTGGAGAGACCCAGTACTTC. This sequence encodes CASSQDLISSGETQYF.

The CDR3 nucleotides read TGTGCCAGCAGCTCGACAGGGAACAATCAGCCCCAGCATTTT. Residues: CASSSTGNNQPQHF. The genes are TRBV7-9 and TRBJ1-5; 7 bases are a match to TRBD1. The CDR3 sequence is 14 residues long. V shed 4 bases, J shed 3 bases, and the junction held 3 bases outside the gene matches. Germline assignment: CDR1 SEHNR and CDR2 FQNEAQ (reference sequence).

The V and J genes are TRBV5-1 and TRBJ2-3; D not resolved. In germline, CDR1 is SGHRS, CDR2 YFSETQ. CDR3 length equals 16 residues. Deletions cut 4 bases from V and 3 bases from J, with 18 bases between. The CDR3: CASSPAMVGSTDTQYF. The CDR3 DNA reads TGCGCCAGCAGCCCGGCCATGGTTGGGTCGACAGATACGCAGTATTTT.

This chain joins TRBV20-1 and TRBJ2-5, with 8 bases aligning to TRBD1. The CDR3 spans 13 residues. Trimming at V came to 1 base and at J to 4 bases, leaving 2 bases not matched to a gene. Germline values: CDR1 DFQATT, CDR2 SNEGSKA (reference sequence). The CDR3 reads CSARGQGIETQYF. Here the CDR3 DNA reads TGCAGTGCTAGAGGACAGGGGATAGAGACCCAGTACTTC.

This clonotype was observed a handful of times. This chain joins TRBV3-1 and TRBJ1-2; D gene uncertain. From germline, CDR1 is LGHDT and CDR2 YNNKEL (reference sequence). The CDR3 spans 15 residues. V shed 0 bases and J shed 8 bases, with 16 bases lying between them. The CDR3 DNA follows: TGTGCCAGCAGCCAAGAATGGTCGGCATATAGCGGCTACACCTTC. Translating gives CASSQEWSAYSGYTF.

The rearrangement joins TRBV7-9 to TRBJ1-1; 7 positions match TRBD1. Per the germline V gene, CDR1 is SEHNR and CDR2 is FQNEAQ (reference sequence). The junction had 13 bases not matched to a gene; V was cut back by 6 bases and J by 6 bases. The CDR3 sequence is 15 residues long. The CDR3 nucleotides are TGTGCCAGCAGGGGCGGGACAGAACTTAGGGCTGAAGCTTTCTTT. This gives the protein CASRGGTELRAEAFF.

The V and J genes are TRBV9 and TRBJ1-4; the D is unclear. Germline V gene data show CDR1 as SGDLS and CDR2 as YYNGEE. Deletions cut 0 bases from V and 0 bases from J, with 6 bases between. The CDR3 spans 15 residues. Written as DNA, the CDR3 is TGTGCCAGCAGCGTAGCCCCGTCAACTAATGAAAAACTGTTTTTT. This sequence encodes CASSVAPSTNEKLFF.

This clonotype was recorded a few times. This chain uses TRBV6-1 with TRBJ2-4; 9 nucleotides align to TRBD2. Germline CDR1 reads MNHNS; CDR2 reads SASEGT. The CDR3 has 19 residues. V dropped 2 bases and J dropped 0; count of bases not matched to a gene: 11. The CDR3 sequence is CASSELVTSGNLAKNIQYF. Here the CDR3 DNA reads TGTGCCAGCAGTGAACTTGTGACTAGCGGTAACCTAGCCAAAAACATTCAGTACTTC.

This clonotype has a handful of counts. J is TRBJ2-2 and V is TRBV6-6; possible D gene TRBD1, 5 bases. Germline lookup yields CDR1 MNHNY and CDR2 SVGAGI (reference sequence). Trimming left V 6 bases short and J 2 bases short, with 13 bases between. This CDR3 has 15 amino acids. The CDR3 DNA reads TGTGCCAGCAGCACAACAGGAATTAACACCGGGGAGCTGTTTTTT. Translating gives CASSTTGINTGELFF.

This clonotype was recorded a few times. CDR3 nucleotides: TGTGCCAGCTCACCGGGCAGTGGGAAAAGCACAGATACGCAGTATTTT. The encoded protein is CASSPGSGKSTDTQYF. The gene calls are TRBV18 and TRBJ2-3; no reliable D call. CDR3 size: 16 residues. Trimming removed 3 bases at V and 0 bases at J, with 13 bases between. Germline CDR1 KGHSH, CDR2 LQKENI.

Turning to this clonotype: One junction end disagrees with the germline gene, perhaps due to a read error. The chain links TRBV9 to TRBJ2-7, with D hard to call. Germline CDR1 and CDR2: SGDLS and YYNGEE. The CDR3 contains 14 residues. The CDR3 region has the DNA TGTGCCAGCAGCGTAGTGGGGAACTCCTACGGGCAGTACTTC. It yields the protein CASSVVGNSYGQYF.

The chain combines TRBV28 with TRBJ2-7; 9 bases line up with TRBD2. V lost 6 bases, J lost 5 bases, and 11 bases stayed unmatched. Germline V lookup: CDR1 MDHEN, CDR2 SYDVKM. The CDR3 extends over 15 amino acids. The CDR3 loop reads CASSPSGTALDEQYF. The CDR3 DNA is TGTGCCAGCAGCCCTAGCGGGACCGCCCTGGACGAGCAGTACTTC.

This clonotype was observed a few times. The rearrangement uses TRBV20-1 and TRBJ2-7; 12 bases match TRBD2. The germline CDR1 and CDR2 sequences are DFQATT and SNEGSKA (reference sequence). The CDR3 loop spans 16 amino acids. Losses at the gene ends were 1 base for V and 5 bases for J; bases not matched to a gene: 9. Here the CDR3 DNA reads TGCAGTGCTAGAGCGTCTAGCGGGAGGGCCTTGGACGAGCAGTACTTC. It yields the protein CSARASSGRALDEQYF.

This chain joins TRBV7-3 and TRBJ2-6, with D possibly being TRBD2 (6 bases). Trimming stripped 4 bases from V and 1 base from J, with 14 bases between. Germline assignment: CDR1 SGHTA and CDR2 FQGTGA. The CDR3 has 17 amino acids. CDR3 sequence (DNA): TGTGCCAGCAGCTCCCTGACCGGAGGGTCTGGGGCCAACGTCCTGACTTTC. It is translated as CASSSLTGGSGANVLTF.